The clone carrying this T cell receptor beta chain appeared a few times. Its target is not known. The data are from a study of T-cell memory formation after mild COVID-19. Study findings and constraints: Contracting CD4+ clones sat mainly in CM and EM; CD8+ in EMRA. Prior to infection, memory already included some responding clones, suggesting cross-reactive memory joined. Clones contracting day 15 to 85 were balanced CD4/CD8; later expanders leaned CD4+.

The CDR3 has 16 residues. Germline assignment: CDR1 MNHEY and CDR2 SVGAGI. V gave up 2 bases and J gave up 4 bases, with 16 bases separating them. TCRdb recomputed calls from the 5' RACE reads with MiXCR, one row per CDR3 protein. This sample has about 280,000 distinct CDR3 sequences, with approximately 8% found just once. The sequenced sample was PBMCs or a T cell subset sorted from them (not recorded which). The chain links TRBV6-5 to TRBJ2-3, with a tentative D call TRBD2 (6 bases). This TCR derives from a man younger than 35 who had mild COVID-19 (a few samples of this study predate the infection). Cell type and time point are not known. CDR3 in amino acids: CASSYKGPGGADTQYF. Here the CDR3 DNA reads TGTGCCAGCAGTTACAAGGGGCCCGGAGGGGCAGATACGCAGTATTTT.